This T cell receptor beta chain is drawn from a study of blood T cell repertoires in COVID-19. Overall study context: The United States, Italy and Spain supplied acute and convalescent COVID-19 samples. Sample material is recorded as cDNA or gDNA derived from T cells, B-cell-depleted T cells, or PBMCs.

Original processing notes: Quantification of nucleated cells was approximated via reference gene primer amplification. The table came from immunoSEQ multiplex PCR; TCRdb's copy has only in-frame clones and leaves some out. V and J calls plus clone size are reproduced from that table; the DNA served to infer D and trimming. Here the sample spans about 200,000 clones, around 90% being singletons. Germline trimming cut 4 bases from V and 8 bases from J; bases unmatched to any gene: 10. The V gene's germline CDR1 is LNHDA and CDR2 SQIVND (reference sequence). The CDR3 contains 16 residues. The receptor was derived from a man aged 45 to 65 with acute or convalescent COVID-19. The sequencing input was peripheral blood. The V call is TRBV19, the J call TRBJ1-4; 10 bases line up with TRBD1. For the CDR3, the DNA is TGTGCCAGTAGTAACCTACCGGGACAGGGGAACGAAAAACTGTTTTTT. Protein sequence: CASSNLPGQGNEKLFF.